This T cell receptor (beta chain) originates from a study of cytomegalovirus exposure and HLA in healthy donors. PCR involved 60 Vbeta and 13 Jbeta primers. Per the original methods: The authors later counted 75 million to 90 million unique TCR beta chains, approximately 12 million of them shared. Data came from immunoSEQ multiplex PCR; TCRdb stores just in-frame clones and leaves some out. That table furnishes V, J and clone size, whereas the DNA furnished D and trimming. The sample consists of 150,000 to 200,000 clones, roughly four fifths of them appearing once. For this clone: The antigen remains undetermined.

Study-level findings and limits: A later analysis reportedly identified an Asian-associated ancestry cluster as carrying fewer N-insertions than the 666-donor mean. A missense DCLRE1C variant was associated with V- and J-gene trimming of TCR beta chains in a later analysis, and an independent cohort replicated the association.

V shed 0 bases and J shed 7 bases, with 7 bases lying between them. Germline values: CDR1 LGHNA, CDR2 YSLEER. This CDR3 has 14 residues. The origin of this receptor is a woman aged 30 to 39 in good health and CMV-seropositive. Material for sequencing was PBMCs. The gene calls are TRBV4-3 and TRBJ1-6; no clear D. CDR3 residues: CASSQDWANSPLHF. The CDR3 DNA reads as TGCGCCAGCAGCCAAGATTGGGCGAATTCACCCCTCCACTTT.